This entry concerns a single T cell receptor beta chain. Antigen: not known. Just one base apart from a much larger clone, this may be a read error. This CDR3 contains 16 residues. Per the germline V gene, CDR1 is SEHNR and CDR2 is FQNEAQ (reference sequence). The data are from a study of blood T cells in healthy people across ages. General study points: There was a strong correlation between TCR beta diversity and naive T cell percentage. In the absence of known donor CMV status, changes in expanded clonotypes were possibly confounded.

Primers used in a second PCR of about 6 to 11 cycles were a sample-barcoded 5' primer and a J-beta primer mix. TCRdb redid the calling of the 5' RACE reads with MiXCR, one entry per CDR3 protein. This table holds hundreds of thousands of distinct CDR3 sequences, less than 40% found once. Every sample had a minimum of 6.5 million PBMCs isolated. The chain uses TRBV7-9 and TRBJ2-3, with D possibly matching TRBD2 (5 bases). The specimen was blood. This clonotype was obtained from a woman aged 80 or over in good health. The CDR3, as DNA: TGTGCCTGCAGCTTAGATAAGCGGACTAGCACAGATACGCAGTATTTT. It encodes CACSLDKRTSTDTQYF.